These 11 T cell receptor beta chains were all obtained from the same sample, sequenced in a study of T cells after yellow fever vaccination. TCRdb re-analysed the 5' RACE reads in MiXCR, keeping a single row per CDR3 protein. The profile shows hundreds of thousands of distinct CDR3 sequences, approximately 13% of them singletons. Sequencing was performed on PBMCs, taken on the day of the yellow fever booster vaccination. Receptors originate from a man younger than 40 who received the YFV17D yellow fever vaccine.

This chain uses TRBV5-1 with TRBJ2-7; D unresolved. This CDR3 is built from 14 residues. Germline V lookup: CDR1 SGHRS, CDR2 YFSETQ. V was trimmed by 5 bases and J by 0 bases, leaving 12 bases between them. The CDR3 bases are TGCGCCAGCAGAGGTGTGGTGAGCTCCTACGAGCAGTACTTC. Its translation is CASRGVVSSYEQYF.

This clonotype was seen a handful of times. V is TRBV5-5 and J is TRBJ2-5, with a tentative D call TRBD2 (5 bases). Trimming cost V 7 bases and J 2 bases, with 15 bases left between them. The CDR3 covers 14 residues. Per the germline V gene, CDR1 is SGHKS and CDR2 is YYEKEE (reference sequence). The CDR3 nucleotides are TGTGCCAGCTCCCGGGCCCCGGGACAAGAGACCCAGTACTTC. This encodes CASSRAPGQETQYF. Looking up the rest from reference TRBV5-5 and TRBJ2-5 gives the full variable domain: DAGVTQSPTHLIKTRGQQVTLRCSPISGHKSVSWYQQVLGQGPQFIFQYYEKEERGRGNFPDRFSARQFPNYSSELNVNALLLGDSALYLCASSRAPGQETQYFGPGTRLLVL.

The V call is TRBV7-9, the J call TRBJ2-1; TRBD2 matches 9 bases. This CDR3 spans 15 amino acids. V trimming: 2 bases; J trimming: 10 bases; junction bases outside the gene matches: 9. The germline CDR1 and CDR2 sequences are SEHNR and FQNEAQ (reference sequence). CDR3 DNA: TGTGCCAGCAGCTTAACGGCGGGAGGGGGAAGCGAGCAGTTCTTC. Encoded protein: CASSLTAGGGSEQFF.

A few counts support this clonotype. DNA of the CDR3: TGTGCCTGGAGTGGGCAAAACAGGGAATTTCCCTATGGCTACACCTTC. This translates into CAWSGQNREFPYGYTF. This chain uses TRBV30 with TRBJ1-2, with D maybe TRBD1 (6 bases). The germline CDR1 and CDR2 sequences are GTSNPN and SVGIG (reference sequence). Trimming cost V 1 base and J 4 bases, with 19 bases left between them. The CDR3 has 16 residues.

This clonotype came up a few times. The V and J genes are TRBV7-8 and TRBJ2-5; D is ambiguous. This CDR3 is 15 amino acids long. The V end lost 1 base, the J end lost 5 bases, and 14 bases lay between the germline ends. Per germline, CDR1 SGHVS and CDR2 FQNEAQ. The CDR3 protein is CASSLERLGRETQYF. The CDR3 DNA sequence: TGTGCCAGCAGCTTAGAACGCTTAGGTCGTGAGACCCAGTACTTC.

This clonotype was found a few times. V and J are TRBV4-2 and TRBJ2-2, with D hard to call. Germline assignment: CDR1 LGHNA and CDR2 YNFKEQ. The CDR3 covers 15 residues. The V end lost 0 bases, the J end lost 6 bases, and 11 bases lay between the germline ends. The CDR3 reads CASSQDRWVSGELFF. In DNA form, the CDR3 reads TGTGCCAGCAGCCAAGATCGTTGGGTATCCGGGGAGCTGTTTTTT.

At least ten counts were recorded for this clonotype. The rearrangement uses TRBV7-8 and TRBJ2-2; tentative D call: TRBD1 (6 bases). The CDR3 runs to 15 residues. V lost 0 bases, J lost 5 bases, and 10 bases lay in between. Germline V CDR1 and CDR2: SGHVS, FQNEAQ. DNA of the CDR3: TGTGCCAGCAGCTTAGCCCAAGGGGGTACCGGGGAGCTGTTTTTT. Encoded protein: CASSLAQGGTGELFF.

At least ten counts were recorded for this clonotype. This chain joins TRBV15 and TRBJ2-3, with TRBD2 matching over 10 bases. V lost 6 bases and J lost 4; bases outside the gene matches: 7. The CDR3 length is 15 residues. Germline lookup yields CDR1 LNHNV and CDR2 YYDKDF (reference sequence). CDR3 nucleotide sequence: TGTGCCACCAGTCCACTAGCGGGGTCATCAGATACGCAGTATTTT. This translates into CATSPLAGSSDTQYF. Full variable domain (rest looked up from reference TRBV15 and TRBJ2-3): DAMVIQNPRYQVTQFGKPVTLSCSQTLNHNVMYWYQQKSSQAPKLLFHYYDKDFNNEADTPDNFQSRRPNTSFCFLDIRSPGLGDTAMYLCATSPLAGSSDTQYFGPGTRLTVL.

For the CDR3, the DNA is TGTGCCAGCAGCGGGACTAGCGGGAGGGCCGGCACCGGGGAGCTGTTTTTT. This translates into CASSGTSGRAGTGELFF. V usage is TRBV13 and J usage is TRBJ2-2, with 16 positions matching TRBD2. V shed 5 bases and J 4 bases; nucleotides not matched to a gene: 4. The CDR3 extends over 17 amino acids. Germline V gives CDR1 PRHDT, CDR2 FYEKMQ (reference sequence).

This clonotype was detected only a few times. CDR3 nucleotides: TGTGCCTGGAGTTCTGGGAATCAGCCCCAGCATTTT. Its translation: CAWSSGNQPQHF. The V gene is TRBV30, the J gene TRBJ1-5; D unresolved. This CDR3 region has 12 residues. Between the trimmed V and J ends, which lost 2 bases and 4 bases, there was a span of 6 bases. In germline, CDR1 is GTSNPN, CDR2 SVGIG (reference sequence).

The rearrangement uses TRBV28 and TRBJ2-7; D is undetermined. The germline V gene encodes CDR1 MDHEN and CDR2 SYDVKM. With 10 bases removed from V and 6 bases from J, the gap between germline ends came to 19 bases. There are 13 residues in the CDR3. The CDR3 here is CATLRRVASEQYF. The CDR3 nucleotides read TGTGCCACCCTCCGTAGGGTAGCCAGCGAGCAGTACTTC.